The text below deals with one TCR beta chain. This entry belongs to a study of Graves' ophthalmopathy and Graves' hyperthyroidism. Other autoimmune diseases, uncontrolled infections, pregnancy or lactation excluded patients from enrollment. V was shortened by 10 bases and J by 0 bases, with 13 bases between the two germline ends. CDR1 is ENHRY and CDR2 is SYGVKD in the germline V gene. CDR3 length: 14 residues. TCR beta CDR3 regions were amplified from RNA transcripts. First-round RT-PCR relied on HTBI primers, and a second-round multiplex PCR came next. Via MiXCR, TCRdb re-called the multiplex PCR reads, giving one row per CDR3 protein. The sample yields around 1.1 million distinct CDR3 sequences, about two fifths seen once.

Specimen: peripheral blood or thyroid tissue (not recorded which). The source of this sequence is an adult man with Graves' hyperthyroidism. The rearrangement uses TRBV10-3 and TRBJ1-5; possibly TRBD1 for D (6 bases). As DNA, the CDR3 is TGTGCCACCGAGGGGGGGAATAGCAATCAGCCCCAGCATTTT. It codes for CATEGGNSNQPQHF.